The rows below give T cell receptor beta chains drawn from one sample of a study of radiotherapy plus CTLA-4 blockade in lung cancer. Sequenced by immunoSEQ multiplex PCR; TCRdb stores in-frame clones only, minus some. This table has fewer than 100,000 clones, 83% appearing once. This material consisted of peripheral blood, taken from a patient treated with radiotherapy plus ipilimumab. These receptors were taken from a human donor with non-small cell lung cancer who had stable disease on radiotherapy plus ipilimumab. Each CDR3 is given with its conserved first and last residue. A D gene is named only where the DNA matches it firmly. Expanded clones are given a class, and other clones once, few, many or no size at all.

cdr3_aa	cdr3_nt	v_call	d_call	clone_size	j_call
CASSPRGGGYTF	TGTGCCAGCAGCCCGCGGGGGGGTGGCTACACCTTC	TRBV7-6	NA	NA	TRBJ1-2
CASSSRADRLEKLFF	TGCGCCAGCAGCTCGCGAGCCGACAGGCTCGAAAAACTGTTTTTT	TRBV5-1	NA	NA	TRBJ1-4
CASSGEGTGTEAFF	TGTGCCAGCAGTGGGGAGGGGACAGGCACTGAAGCCTTCTTT	TRBV2	TRBD1	NA	TRBJ1-1
CASSPLAGVYNEQFF	TGTGCCAGCAGTCCACTAGCGGGGGTTTACAATGAGCAGTTCTTC	TRBV27	TRBD2	NA	TRBJ2-1
CASSPVGGLYEQYF	TGTGCCAGCAGCCCCGTAGGGGGACTCTACGAGCAGTACTTC	TRBV7-2	NA	NA	TRBJ2-7
CASSMGLAGGTDTQYF	TGTGCCAGCAGCATGGGACTAGCGGGGGGTACAGATACGCAGTATTTT	TRBV5-6	TRBD2	NA	TRBJ2-3
CASSLTGGYGYTF	TGTGCCAGCAGTTTAACAGGGGGCTATGGCTACACCTTC	TRBV28	TRBD1	NA	TRBJ1-2
CASRPRGRGETQYF	TGTGCCAGCAGGCCCAGGGGGCGCGGAGAGACCCAGTACTTC	TRBV27	TRBD1	NA	TRBJ2-5
CASSNRANYGYTF	TGTGCCAGTAGTAACAGGGCCAACTATGGCTACACCTTC	TRBV19	NA	NA	TRBJ1-2
CSASSVYEQYF	TGCAGTGCTAGTTCCGTGTACGAGCAGTACTTC	TRBV20-1	NA	NA	TRBJ2-7
CASSPWGGTGNEKLFF	TGTGCCAGCAGTCCCTGGGGGGGGACGGGTAATGAAAAACTGTTTTTT	TRBV27	NA	NA	TRBJ1-4
CASSQVIGTDTQYF	TGTGCCAGCAGCCAAGTCATTGGCACAGATACGCAGTATTTT	TRBV14	NA	NA	TRBJ2-3
CASSQGEAWENEQFF	TGCGCCAGCAGCCAAGGAGAAGCATGGGAAAATGAGCAGTTCTTC	TRBV4-1	NA	once	TRBJ2-1
CASSQGRIETQYF	TGCGCCAGCAGCCAAGGCAGGATAGAGACCCAGTACTTC	TRBV4-1	NA	NA	TRBJ2-5
CASRGGQGPNQPQHF	TGTGCCAGCAGAGGAGGACAGGGGCCCAATCAGCCCCAGCATTTT	TRBV6-5	TRBD1	NA	TRBJ1-5
CASILRGNQPQHF	TGTGCCAGCATACTTCGGGGCAATCAGCCCCAGCATTTT	TRBV6-5	NA	NA	TRBJ1-5
CASSSTGTPYNEQFF	TGCGCCAGCAGCTCAACCGGGACCCCCTACAATGAGCAGTTCTTC	TRBV5-1	NA	NA	TRBJ2-1
CSARKGSPLHF	TGCAGTGCTAGGAAAGGTTCACCCCTCCACTTT	TRBV20-1	NA	NA	TRBJ1-6
CASGFYVDPRLGEQYF	TGTGCCAGCGGCTTCTACGTCGATCCTAGGTTGGGGGAGCAGTACTTC	TRBV11-2	NA	NA	TRBJ2-7